This T cell receptor beta chain is drawn from a study of response to subunit inactivated influenza vaccine. Study outcomes and limitations: The authors suggested that few new T cells are recruited per seasonal influenza vaccination.

One entry per CDR3 protein results from TCRdb running MiXCR on the RT-PCR reads. Of roughly 710,000 distinct CDR3 sequences in the sample, 14% were seen once. This clonotype came up a few times. Its antigen is unknown. V lost 0 bases and J lost 2; bases outside the gene matches: 6. Germline CDR1 reads LGHNA; CDR2 reads YNFKEQ. This CDR3 region has 17 residues. This clonotype originated in a man in his fifties who received an inactivated influenza vaccine. Sequences were derived from PBMCs from blood, sampled 14 days before vaccination. V and J are TRBV4-2 and TRBJ2-5; 10 bases align to TRBD2. The CDR3 nucleotides read TGTGCCAGCAGCCAAGATGATCTAGCGGGGGTTCAAGAGACCCAGTACTTC. Protein sequence: CASSQDDLAGVQETQYF.